Below, one T cell receptor (beta chain) is given with its context. As yet, its antigen is unknown. This CDR3 contains 15 residues. Looked up from germline, CDR1 is SNHLY and CDR2 is FYNNEI. Unmatched junction bases numbered 6, after V lost 5 bases and J lost 4 bases. Sequencing was performed with immunoSEQ multiplex PCR; in TCRdb, only in-frame clones are kept and a portion is missing. The table has some 77,000 clones, about 86% seen once. This sample was taken from a study of OX40 agonist ivuxolimab in advanced cancers. Study findings and constraints: At doses 0.1 to 3.0 mg/kg, CD4+ and CD8+ clones expanded.

The V gene is TRBV2, the J gene TRBJ1-1; 11 bases are a match to TRBD1. The receptor was isolated from an adult with an advanced solid tumor such as melanoma, head and neck, liver or kidney cancer. The specimen comprised CD4+ or CD8+ T cells sorted from blood, sampled in a trial of the OX40 agonist ivuxolimab. The CDR3 here is CASSRGGTGGTEAFF. The CDR3 bases are TGTGCCAGCAGTCGGGGAGGGACAGGGGGCACTGAAGCTTTCTTT.